The 19 T cell receptor beta chains reported below all come from one sample, sequenced in a study of blood T cell repertoires in COVID-19. Profiling relied on immunoSEQ multiplex PCR, and the TCRdb table lists in-frame clones only, not all of them. The sample shows about 110,000 clones, 70% to 90% of them seen only once. Sequenced material: peripheral blood. These receptors were obtained from a woman aged 45-60 years with acute or convalescent COVID-19.

V is TRBV23-1 and J is TRBJ1-1, with D unclear. Being an ORF, TRBV23-1 has a function that is uncertain. Between the trimmed V and J ends, which lost 4 bases and 5 bases, there was a span of 8 bases. This CDR3 has 12 amino acids. The CDR3, as DNA: TGCGCCAGCAGTCCAGGTGGGACTGAAGCTTTCTTT. It is translated as CASSPGGTEAFF.

V gene TRBV7-8 combines with J gene TRBJ1-1; possibly TRBD1 for D (6 bases). This CDR3 has 15 amino acids. Germline assignment: CDR1 SGHVS and CDR2 FQNEAQ. V was clipped by 1 base and J by 11 bases, with 20 bases between them. The CDR3 reads CASSLEAGVIVGAFF. The CDR3 DNA is TGTGCCAGCAGCTTAGAGGCAGGGGTCATTGTTGGGGCTTTCTTT.

The chain links TRBV2 to TRBJ1-1, with D tentatively TRBD1 (6 bases). CDR3 size: 12 residues. Trimming removed 9 bases at V and 8 bases at J, with 16 bases between. CDR1 SNHLY and CDR2 FYNNEI come from the germline V gene. The CDR3 DNA is TGTGCCAGTGGGGGGGCTACGCAGGAAGCTTTCTTT. Translated, it gives CASGGATQEAFF.

The chain employs TRBV5-1 and TRBJ2-5; 7 bases are shared with TRBD1. Germline V gene sequence: CDR1 SGHRS, CDR2 YFSETQ. J was trimmed by 4 bases and V by 4 bases; bases with no gene match: 7. This CDR3 has 14 residues. Written as DNA, the CDR3 is TGCGCCAGCAGCCAGTGGGACAGTACAGAGACCCAGTACTTC. Translation: CASSQWDSTETQYF.

V usage is TRBV28 and J usage is TRBJ1-1; D might be TRBD1 (6 bases). The CDR3 length is 13 residues. V dropped 2 bases and J dropped 4 bases, with 8 bases sitting between them. Germline V gene sequence: CDR1 MDHEN, CDR2 SYDVKM. The CDR3 nucleotides are TGTGCCAGCAGTTTACAGGGGATCACTGAAGCTTTCTTT. This sequence encodes CASSLQGITEAFF.

This chain connects TRBV19 to TRBJ1-2; D ambiguous. Between the trimmed V and J ends, which lost 1 base and 5 bases, there was a span of 14 bases. The CDR3 is made up of 15 amino acids. The germline V gene encodes CDR1 LNHDA and CDR2 SQIVND (reference sequence). The CDR3 DNA sequence: TGTGCCAGTAGTATAGGAGGGCTCATAGTGTATGGCTACACCTTC. Translated: CASSIGGLIVYGYTF.

V gene TRBV28 combines with J gene TRBJ1-5; a possible D gene is TRBD1 (6 bases). CDR3 size: 16 residues. Germline V gene lookup returns CDR1 MDHEN and CDR2 SYDVKM. Trimming pared 3 bases from V and 4 bases from J, leaving 16 bases between. The DNA of the CDR3 is TGTGCCAGCAGTTTTTATCGGGGGGCCGCAAATCAGCCCCAGCATTTT. This sequence encodes CASSFYRGAANQPQHF. Full variable domain (rest looked up from reference TRBV28 and TRBJ1-5): DVKVTQSSRYLVKRTGEKVFLECVQDMDHENMFWYRQDPGLGLRLIYFSYDVKMKEKGDIPEGYSVSREKKERFSLILESASTNQTSMYLCASSFYRGAANQPQHFGDGTRLSIL.

The chain links TRBV10-3 to TRBJ1-2, with 7 bases aligning to TRBD1. Germline V gene data show CDR1 as ENHRY and CDR2 as SYGVKD. The CDR3 loop spans 15 amino acids. Trimming cost V 2 bases and J 0 bases; bases outside gene matches: 3. The CDR3: CAISERQGANYGYTF. In DNA form, the CDR3 reads TGTGCCATCAGTGAGCGCCAGGGGGCTAACTATGGCTACACCTTC.

The chain links TRBV11-2 to TRBJ2-5, with TRBD2 as a possible D gene (6 bases). Trimming took 5 bases from V and 5 from J, leaving 15 bases between them. This CDR3 has 14 residues. Per the germline V gene, CDR1 is SGHAT and CDR2 is FQNNGV. DNA for the CDR3: TGTGCCAGCAGCCAGGAGGGCGGCTCGGAGACCCAGTACTTC. Protein product: CASSQEGGSETQYF.

The gene calls are TRBV6-1 and TRBJ2-2; TRBD1 might be the D (7 bases). CDR3 length: 16 amino acids. The V gene's germline CDR1 is MNHNS and CDR2 SASEGT. The V end lost 4 bases, the J end lost 7 bases, and 19 bases lay between the germline ends. CDR3 sequence: CASSATRGAPNGELFF. In nucleotides, the CDR3 is TGTGCCAGCAGTGCTACCAGGGGGGCGCCTAACGGGGAGCTGTTTTTT.

The V call is TRBV3-1 (or the pseudogene TRBV3-2), the J call TRBJ2-7; D unclear. V lost 0 bases and J lost 6, with 9 bases in between. Germline V gene data show CDR1 as LGHDT and CDR2 as YNNKEL (reference sequence). This CDR3 has 13 amino acids. This CDR3 reads CASSQERRGEQYF. DNA for the CDR3: TGTGCCAGCAGCCAAGAACGTCGCGGCGAGCAGTACTTC.

The rearrangement joins TRBV7-2 to TRBJ1-4; TRBD1 agrees at 9 bases. Germline V lookup: CDR1 SGHTA, CDR2 FQGNSA. The CDR3 spans 13 residues. Trimming took 4 bases from V and 11 from J; bases not matched to a gene: 5. The CDR3 sequence is CASSSPGQGKLFF. CDR3 nucleotides: TGTGCCAGCAGCTCGCCCGGACAGGGGAAACTGTTTTTT. Combining the CDR3 with reference TRBV7-2 and TRBJ1-4 gives the whole variable domain GAGVSQSPSNKVTEKGKDVELRCDPISGHTALYWYRQSLGQGLEFLIYFQGNSAPDKSGLPSDRFSAERTGGSVSTLTIQRTQQEDSAVYLCASSSPGQGKLFFGSGTQLSVL.

V gene TRBV4-1 combines with J gene TRBJ2-2; 8 positions agree with TRBD2. Unmatched junction bases numbered 1, after V lost 0 bases and J lost 4 bases. Germline V lookup: CDR1 MGHRA, CDR2 YSYEKL. The CDR3 spans 15 residues. In nucleotides, the CDR3 is TGCGCCAGCAGCCAAGATAGCGGGATCACCGGGGAGCTGTTTTTT. This sequence encodes CASSQDSGITGELFF.

J is TRBJ2-7 and V is TRBV3-1 (or the pseudogene TRBV3-2); TRBD2 matches 11 bases. The ends lost 4 bases at V and 3 bases at J; junction bases unmatched: 14. Germline values: CDR1 LGHDT, CDR2 YNNKEL (reference sequence). CDR3 length: 18 residues. The chain's CDR3 is CASSLAPLTSGTVYEQYF. In DNA, the CDR3 is TGTGCCAGCAGCCTGGCCCCATTGACTAGCGGGACGGTCTACGAGCAGTACTTC.

The gene calls are TRBV2 and TRBJ1-5; maybe TRBD1 (5 bases). The V gene lost 6 bases and the J gene lost 4 bases, with 13 bases spanning the gap. CDR1 is SNHLY, CDR2 FYNNEI, per germline. CDR3 length: 14 amino acids. CDR3 in DNA: TGTGCCAGCAGCGCAGACAGCGAAAATCAGCCCCAGCATTTT. Amino acids: CASSADSENQPQHF.

The rearrangement joins TRBV5-1 to TRBJ2-5; possible D gene TRBD1, 5 bases. The CDR3 is 14 residues long. The germline V gene has CDR1 SGHRS and CDR2 YFSETQ. Trimming left V 4 bases short and J 4 bases short, with 14 bases between. The CDR3 protein is CASSTYDSGETQYF. The DNA of the CDR3 is TGCGCCAGCAGCACCTACGACAGTGGAGAGACCCAGTACTTC.

The chain links TRBV27 to TRBJ1-2; D remains ambiguous. Germline values: CDR1 MNHEY, CDR2 SMNVEV (reference sequence). This CDR3 is built from 13 residues. The V end was cut by 2 bases, the J end by 4 bases, with 8 bases between. The CDR3 reads CASSLAGSYGYTF. The DNA for the CDR3 is TGTGCCAGCAGTTTAGCCGGTTCCTATGGCTACACCTTC.

This sequence joins TRBV28 and TRBJ1-1; D ambiguous. The V end was cut by 6 bases, the J end by 0 bases, with 8 bases between. CDR1 MDHEN and CDR2 SYDVKM come from the germline V gene. This CDR3 has 13 residues. The CDR3: CASRGPMNTEAFF. The CDR3 DNA reads TGTGCCAGCAGGGGCCCGATGAACACTGAAGCTTTCTTT.

The chain combines TRBV28 with TRBJ1-3, with TRBD1 matching over 8 bases. The CDR3 extends over 13 amino acids. The trim removed 6 bases at V and 3 bases at J, leaving 1 base unmatched. Germline CDR1 reads MDHEN; CDR2 reads SYDVKM. DNA of the CDR3: TGTGCCAGCAGAGACAGGGGTGGAAACACCATATATTTT. Protein sequence: CASRDRGGNTIYF.